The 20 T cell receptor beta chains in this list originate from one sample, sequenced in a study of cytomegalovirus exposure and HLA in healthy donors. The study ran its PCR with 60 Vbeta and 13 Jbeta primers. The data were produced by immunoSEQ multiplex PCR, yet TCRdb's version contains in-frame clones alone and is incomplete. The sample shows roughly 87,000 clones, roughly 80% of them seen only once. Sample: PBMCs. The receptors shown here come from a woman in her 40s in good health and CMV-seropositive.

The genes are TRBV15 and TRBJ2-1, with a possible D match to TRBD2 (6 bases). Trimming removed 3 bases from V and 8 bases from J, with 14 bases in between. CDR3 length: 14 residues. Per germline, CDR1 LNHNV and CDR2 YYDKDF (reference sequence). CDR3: CATSRGLGGDEQFF. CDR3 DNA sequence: TGTGCCACCAGCAGGGGTCTCGGAGGGGATGAGCAGTTCTTC.

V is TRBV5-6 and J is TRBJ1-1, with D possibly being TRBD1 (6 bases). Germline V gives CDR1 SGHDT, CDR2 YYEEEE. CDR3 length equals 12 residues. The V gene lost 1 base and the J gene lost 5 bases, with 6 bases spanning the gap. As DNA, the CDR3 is TGTGCCAGCAGCTTGACAGGGACTGAAGCTTTCTTT. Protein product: CASSLTGTEAFF.

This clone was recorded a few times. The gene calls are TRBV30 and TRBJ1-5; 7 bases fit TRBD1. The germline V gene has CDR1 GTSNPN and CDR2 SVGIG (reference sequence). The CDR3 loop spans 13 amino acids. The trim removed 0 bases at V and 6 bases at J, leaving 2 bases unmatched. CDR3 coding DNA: TGTGCCTGGAGTGTCCAGGGGGGTCAGCCCCAGCATTTT. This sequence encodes CAWSVQGGQPQHF.

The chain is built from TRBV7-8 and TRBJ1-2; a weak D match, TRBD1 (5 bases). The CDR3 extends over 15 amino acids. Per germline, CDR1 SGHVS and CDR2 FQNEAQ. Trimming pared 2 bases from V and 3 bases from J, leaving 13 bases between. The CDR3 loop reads CASSLRGGSYYGYTF. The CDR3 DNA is TGTGCCAGCAGCTTAAGGGGCGGAAGTTACTATGGCTACACCTTC.

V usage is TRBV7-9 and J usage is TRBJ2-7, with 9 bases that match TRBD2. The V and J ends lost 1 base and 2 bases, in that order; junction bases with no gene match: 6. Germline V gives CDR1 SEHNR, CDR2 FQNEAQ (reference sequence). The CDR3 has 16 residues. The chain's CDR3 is CASSLEASGAPYEQYF. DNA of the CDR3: TGTGCCAGCAGCTTAGAGGCTAGCGGGGCCCCCTACGAGCAGTACTTC. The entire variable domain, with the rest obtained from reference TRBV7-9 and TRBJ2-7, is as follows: DTGVSQNPRHKITKRGQNVTFRCDPISEHNRLYWYRQTLGQGPEFLTYFQNEAQLEKSRLLSDRFSAERPKGSFSTLEIQRTEQGDSAMYLCASSLEASGAPYEQYFGPGTRLTVT.

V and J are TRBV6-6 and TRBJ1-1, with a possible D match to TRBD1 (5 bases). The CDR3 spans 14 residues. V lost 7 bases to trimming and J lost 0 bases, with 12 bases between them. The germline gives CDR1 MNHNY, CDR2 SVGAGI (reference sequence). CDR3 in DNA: TGTGCCAGCAACCCGAAGGGGATGAACACTGAAGCTTTCTTT. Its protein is CASNPKGMNTEAFF.

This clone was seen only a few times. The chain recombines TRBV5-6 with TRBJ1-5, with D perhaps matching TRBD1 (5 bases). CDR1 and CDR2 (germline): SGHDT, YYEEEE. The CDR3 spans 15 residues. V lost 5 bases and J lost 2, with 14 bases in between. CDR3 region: CASRVSGAGNQPQHF. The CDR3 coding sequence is TGTGCCAGCAGGGTATCTGGGGCTGGCAATCAGCCCCAGCATTTT.

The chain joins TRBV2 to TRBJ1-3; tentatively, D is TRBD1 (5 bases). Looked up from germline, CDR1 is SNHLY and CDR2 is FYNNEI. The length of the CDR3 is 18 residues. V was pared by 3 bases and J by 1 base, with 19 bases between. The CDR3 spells CASSEVPLRGPSGNTIYF. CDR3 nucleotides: TGTGCCAGCAGTGAGGTCCCACTTAGGGGTCCATCTGGAAACACCATATATTTT.

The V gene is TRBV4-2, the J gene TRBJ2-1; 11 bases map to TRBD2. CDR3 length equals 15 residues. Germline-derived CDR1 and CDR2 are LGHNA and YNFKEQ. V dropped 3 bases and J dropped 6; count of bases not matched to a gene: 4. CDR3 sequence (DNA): TGTGCCAGCAGCCAGACTAGCGGGACTCCCAATGAGCAGTTCTTC. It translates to CASSQTSGTPNEQFF.

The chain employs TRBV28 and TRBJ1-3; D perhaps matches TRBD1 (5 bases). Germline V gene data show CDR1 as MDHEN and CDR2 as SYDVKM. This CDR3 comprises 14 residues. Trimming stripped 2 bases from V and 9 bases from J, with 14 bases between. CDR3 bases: TGTGCCAGCAGTTTAGGGAGGGGTTTAAGCACCATATATTTT. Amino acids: CASSLGRGLSTIYF.

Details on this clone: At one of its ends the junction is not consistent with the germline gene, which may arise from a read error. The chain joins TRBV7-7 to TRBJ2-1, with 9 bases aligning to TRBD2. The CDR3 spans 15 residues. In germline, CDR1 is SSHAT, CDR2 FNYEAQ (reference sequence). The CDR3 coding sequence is TGTGCTAGCAGCCCGGGGACTAGCCTATACAATGAGCAGTTCTTC. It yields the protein CASSPGTSLYNEQFF.

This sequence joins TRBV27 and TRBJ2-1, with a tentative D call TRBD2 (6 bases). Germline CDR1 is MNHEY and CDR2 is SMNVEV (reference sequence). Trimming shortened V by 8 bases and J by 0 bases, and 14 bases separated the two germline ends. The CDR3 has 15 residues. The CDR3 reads CASGPFGGSYNEQFF. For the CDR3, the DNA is TGTGCCAGCGGCCCATTCGGGGGCTCCTACAATGAGCAGTTCTTC.

The CDR3 reads CASSVGGDRLGPQHF. As DNA, the CDR3 is TGTGCCAGCAGCGTGGGTGGGGACAGGTTGGGGCCCCAGCATTTT. The rearrangement uses TRBV9 and TRBJ1-5, with 8 bases lining up with TRBD1. The ends lost 2 bases at V and 9 bases at J; junction bases unmatched: 10. The CDR3 contains 15 residues. Germline V gene sequence: CDR1 SGDLS, CDR2 YYNGEE. Full variable domain (rest looked up from reference TRBV9 and TRBJ1-5): DSGVTQTPKHLITATGQRVTLRCSPRSGDLSVYWYQQSLDQGLQFLIQYYNGEERAKGNILERFSAQQFPDLHSELNLSSLELGDSALYFCASSVGGDRLGPQHFGDGTRLSIL.

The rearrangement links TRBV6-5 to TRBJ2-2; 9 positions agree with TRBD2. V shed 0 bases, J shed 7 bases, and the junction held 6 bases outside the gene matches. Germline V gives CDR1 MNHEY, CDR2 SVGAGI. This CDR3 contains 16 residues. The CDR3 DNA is TGTGCCAGCAGTTACTCTAGGCTAGCGGGGATCGGGGAGCTGTTTTTT. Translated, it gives CASSYSRLAGIGELFF.

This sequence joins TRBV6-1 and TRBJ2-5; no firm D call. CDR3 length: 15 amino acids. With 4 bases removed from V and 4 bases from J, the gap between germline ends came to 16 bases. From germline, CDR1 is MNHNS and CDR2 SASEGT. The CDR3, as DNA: TGTGCCAGCAGTGTTGTTTCGCAGGAAGGAGAGACCCAGTACTTC. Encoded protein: CASSVVSQEGETQYF.

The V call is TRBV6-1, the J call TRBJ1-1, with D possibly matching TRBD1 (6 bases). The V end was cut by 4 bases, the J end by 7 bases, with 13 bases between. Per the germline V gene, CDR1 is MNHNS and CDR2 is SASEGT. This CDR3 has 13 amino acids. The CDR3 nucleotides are TGTGCCAGCAGTGCACTCGACAGGTATGAAGCTTTCTTT. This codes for CASSALDRYEAFF.

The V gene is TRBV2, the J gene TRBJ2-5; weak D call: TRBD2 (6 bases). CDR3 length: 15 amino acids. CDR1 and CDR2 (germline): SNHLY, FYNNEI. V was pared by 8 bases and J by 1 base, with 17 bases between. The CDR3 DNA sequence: TGTGCCAGCGGACGGGGAACTAGCACCCAAGAGACCCAGTACTTC. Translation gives CASGRGTSTQETQYF.

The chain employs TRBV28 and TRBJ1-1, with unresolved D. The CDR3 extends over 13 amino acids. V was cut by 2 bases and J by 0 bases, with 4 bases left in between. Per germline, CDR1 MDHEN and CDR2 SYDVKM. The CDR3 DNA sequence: TGTGCCAGCAGTTTAGCTATGAACACTGAAGCTTTCTTT. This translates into CASSLAMNTEAFF.

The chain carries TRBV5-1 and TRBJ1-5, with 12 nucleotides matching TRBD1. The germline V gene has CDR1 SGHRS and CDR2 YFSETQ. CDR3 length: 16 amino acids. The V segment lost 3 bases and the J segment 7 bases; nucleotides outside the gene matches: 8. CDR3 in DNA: TGCGCCAGCAGCTCCGGGACAGGGGGCGCGGGGCAGCCCCAGCATTTT. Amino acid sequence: CASSSGTGGAGQPQHF.

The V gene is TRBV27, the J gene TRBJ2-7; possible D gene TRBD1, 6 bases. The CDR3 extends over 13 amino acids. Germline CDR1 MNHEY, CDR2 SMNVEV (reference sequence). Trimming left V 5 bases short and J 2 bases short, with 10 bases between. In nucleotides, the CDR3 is TGTGCCAGCAGTAATGGGGGCCCCTACGAGCAGTACTTC. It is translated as CASSNGGPYEQYF.